The rows below give T cell receptor beta chains drawn from one sample of a study of blood T cell repertoires in COVID-19. This table comes from immunoSEQ multiplex PCR, and its TCRdb copy is limited to in-frame clones, with some not included. The table records about 120,000 clones, around 90% of them present only once. The sequencing sample was made of peripheral blood. The receptors originated from a woman aged 55-69 years with COVID-19, enrolled during active disease. CDR3s include the opening cysteine and the closing phenylalanine or tryptophan. The D gene is left open where the match is weak. For some rows the clone size is stated as once, few or many, or as a class when expanded; others skip it.

abundance,v_gene,d_gene,j_gene,CDR3aa,CDR3nt
NA,TRBV9,NA,TRBJ1-1,CASSVVPGPNTEAFF,TGTGCCAGCAGCGTAGTCCCAGGCCCTAACACTGAAGCTTTCTTT
NA,TRBV9,NA,TRBJ2-3,CASSVGVAGIRDTQYF,TGTGCCAGCAGCGTAGGTGTTGCGGGGATACGAGATACGCAGTATTTT
NA,TRBV6-2/TRBV6-3,TRBD1,TRBJ2-1,CASSYRGRQFF,TGTGCCAGCAGTTACAGGGGGCGGCAGTTCTTC
NA,TRBV15,NA,TRBJ1-3,CATSRDQASRMGNTIYF,TGTGCCACCAGCAGAGATCAGGCCAGTCGTATGGGAAACACCATATATTTT
NA,TRBV5-1,TRBD2,TRBJ2-7,CASSFRTSATYEQYF,TGCGCCAGCAGCTTTAGAACTAGCGCCACCTACGAGCAGTACTTC
NA,TRBV30,NA,TRBJ1-4,CAMGGAPNEKLFF,TGTGCTATGGGGGGGGCACCTAATGAAAAACTGTTTTTT
NA,TRBV3-1/TRBV3-2,NA,TRBJ1-6,CASSQEAAVTSPLHF,TGTGCCAGCAGCCAAGAAGCGGCAGTTACTTCACCCCTCCACTTT
NA,TRBV6-5,TRBD1,TRBJ1-5,CASKPGTDNQPQHF,TGTGCCAGCAAACCCGGGACAGACAATCAGCCCCAGCATTTT
NA,TRBV6-5,TRBD1,TRBJ1-1,CASSFGTGGATEAFF,TGTGCCAGCAGTTTTGGGACAGGGGGGGCCACTGAAGCTTTCTTT
NA,TRBV11-2,TRBD2,TRBJ2-1,CASRPSGGAGEQFF,TGTGCCAGCAGACCTAGCGGGGGGGCCGGTGAGCAGTTCTTC
NA,TRBV19,NA,TRBJ2-5,CASSIAQGKTQYF,TGTGCCAGTAGTATAGCCCAGGGGAAGACCCAGTACTTC
NA,TRBV19,TRBD1,TRBJ2-5,CASSGLRGIGQETQYF,TGTGCCAGTAGTGGACTCAGGGGGATTGGGCAAGAGACCCAGTACTTC
NA,TRBV3-1/TRBV3-2,TRBD2,TRBJ2-7,CASLLAGTYEQYF,TGTGCCAGCCTCCTAGCGGGGACCTACGAGCAGTACTTC
NA,TRBV6-5,NA,TRBJ1-5,CATAGDRVQPQHF,TGTGCCACCGCAGGGGACCGCGTTCAGCCCCAGCATTTT
few,TRBV7-2,NA,TRBJ2-1,CASSDRGVGHNEQFF,TGTGCCAGCAGCGACCGGGGAGTCGGGCACAATGAGCAGTTCTTC
once,TRBV5-1,NA,TRBJ1-1,CASSLGAGAEAFF,TGCGCCAGCAGCTTGGGCGCCGGGGCTGAAGCTTTCTTT
once,TRBV2,NA,TRBJ1-1,CASPVNTEAFF,TGTGCCAGCCCCGTGAACACTGAAGCTTTCTTT
NA,TRBV9,TRBD1,TRBJ1-1,CASSVGTDTEAFF,TGTGCCAGCAGCGTTGGGACAGACACTGAAGCTTTCTTT